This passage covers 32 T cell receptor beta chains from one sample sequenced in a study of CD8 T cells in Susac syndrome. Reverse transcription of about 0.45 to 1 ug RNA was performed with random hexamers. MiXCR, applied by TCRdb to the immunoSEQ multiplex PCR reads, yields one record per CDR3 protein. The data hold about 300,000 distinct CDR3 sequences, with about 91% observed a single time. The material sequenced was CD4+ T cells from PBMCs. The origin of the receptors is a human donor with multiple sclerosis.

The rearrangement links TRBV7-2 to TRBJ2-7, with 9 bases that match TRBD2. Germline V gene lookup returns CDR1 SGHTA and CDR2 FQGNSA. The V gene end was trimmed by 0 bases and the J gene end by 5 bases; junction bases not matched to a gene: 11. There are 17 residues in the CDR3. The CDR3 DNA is TGTGCCAGCAGCTTAGCGATTGCGGGAGGGCCCAAAAACGAGCAGTACTTC. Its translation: CASSLAIAGGPKNEQYF.

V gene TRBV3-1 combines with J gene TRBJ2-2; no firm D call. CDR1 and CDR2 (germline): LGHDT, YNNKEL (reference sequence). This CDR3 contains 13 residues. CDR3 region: CAVVSPNTGELFF. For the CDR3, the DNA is TGTGCGGTTGTGAGCCCGAACACCGGGGAGCTGTTTTTT.

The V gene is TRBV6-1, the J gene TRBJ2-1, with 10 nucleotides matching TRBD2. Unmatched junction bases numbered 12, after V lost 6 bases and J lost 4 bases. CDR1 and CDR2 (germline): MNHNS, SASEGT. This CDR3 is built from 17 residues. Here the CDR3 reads CASSSTATSGIYNEQFF. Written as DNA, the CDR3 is TGTGCCAGCAGCTCTACCGCTACTAGCGGGATTTACAATGAGCAGTTCTTC.

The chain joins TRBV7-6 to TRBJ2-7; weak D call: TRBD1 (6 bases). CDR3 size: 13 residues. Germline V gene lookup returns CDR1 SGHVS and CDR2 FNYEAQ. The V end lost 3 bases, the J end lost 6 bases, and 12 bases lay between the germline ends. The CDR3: CASSFVQGGEQYF. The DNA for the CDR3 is TGTGCCAGCAGCTTTGTCCAAGGGGGCGAGCAGTACTTC.

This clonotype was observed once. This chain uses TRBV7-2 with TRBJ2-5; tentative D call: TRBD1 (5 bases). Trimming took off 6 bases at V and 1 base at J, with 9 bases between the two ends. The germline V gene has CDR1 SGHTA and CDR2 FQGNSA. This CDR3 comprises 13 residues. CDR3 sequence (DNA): TGTGCCAGCAGATTTACAGGCCAAGAGACCCAGTACTTC. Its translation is CASRFTGQETQYF. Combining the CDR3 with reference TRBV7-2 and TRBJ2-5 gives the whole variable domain GAGVSQSPSNKVTEKGKDVELRCDPISGHTALYWYRQSLGQGLEFLIYFQGNSAPDKSGLPSDRFSAERTGGSVSTLTIQRTQQEDSAVYLCASRFTGQETQYFGPGTRLLVL.

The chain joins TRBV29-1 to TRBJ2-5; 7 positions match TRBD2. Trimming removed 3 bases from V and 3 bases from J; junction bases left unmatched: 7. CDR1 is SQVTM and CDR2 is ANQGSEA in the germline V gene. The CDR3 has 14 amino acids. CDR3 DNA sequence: TGCAGCGTTGATCTACTAGCGCCTAAAGAGACCCAGTACTTC. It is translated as CSVDLLAPKETQYF.

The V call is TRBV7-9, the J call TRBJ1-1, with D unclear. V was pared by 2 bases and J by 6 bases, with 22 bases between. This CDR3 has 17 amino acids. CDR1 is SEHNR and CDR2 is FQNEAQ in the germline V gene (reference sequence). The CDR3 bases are TGTGCCAGCAGCTTAACGCCAGGTGGGAGAGGGAGCCCTGAAGCTTTCTTT. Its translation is CASSLTPGGRGSPEAFF.

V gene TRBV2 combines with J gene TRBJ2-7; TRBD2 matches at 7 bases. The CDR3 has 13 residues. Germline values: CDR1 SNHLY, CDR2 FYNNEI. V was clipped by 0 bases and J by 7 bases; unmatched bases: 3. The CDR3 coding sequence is TGTGCCAGCAGTGAAGCCCCCGGGGGGGAGCAGTACTTC. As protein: CASSEAPGGEQYF. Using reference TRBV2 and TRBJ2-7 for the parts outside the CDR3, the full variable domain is EPEVTQTPSHQVTQMGQEVILRCVPISNHLYFYWYRQILGQKVEFLVSFYNNEISEKSEIFDDQFSVERPDGSNFTLKIRSTKLEDSAMYFCASSEAPGGEQYFGPGTRLTVT.

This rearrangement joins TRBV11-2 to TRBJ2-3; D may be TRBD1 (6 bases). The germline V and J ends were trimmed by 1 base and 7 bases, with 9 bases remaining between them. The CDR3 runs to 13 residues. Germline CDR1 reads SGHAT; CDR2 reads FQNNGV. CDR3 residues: CASSLVRGNTQYF. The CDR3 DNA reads TGTGCCAGCAGCTTAGTCAGGGGAAATACGCAGTATTTT.

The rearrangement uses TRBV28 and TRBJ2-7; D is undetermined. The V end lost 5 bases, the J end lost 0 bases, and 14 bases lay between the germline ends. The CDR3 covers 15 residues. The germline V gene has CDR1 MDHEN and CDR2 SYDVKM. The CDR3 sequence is CASSPPQLSSYEQYF. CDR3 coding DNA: TGTGCCAGCAGTCCCCCACAGCTGAGCTCCTACGAGCAGTACTTC.

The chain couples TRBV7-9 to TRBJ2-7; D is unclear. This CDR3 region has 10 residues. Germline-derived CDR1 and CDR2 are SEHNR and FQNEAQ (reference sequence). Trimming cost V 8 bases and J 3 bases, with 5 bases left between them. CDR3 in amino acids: CASGHYEQYF. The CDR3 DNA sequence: TGTGCCAGCGGTCACTACGAGCAGTACTTC.

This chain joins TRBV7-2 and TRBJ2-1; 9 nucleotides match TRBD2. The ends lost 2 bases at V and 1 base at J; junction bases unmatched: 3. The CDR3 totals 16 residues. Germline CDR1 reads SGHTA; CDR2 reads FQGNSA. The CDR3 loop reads CASSLLAGLSYNEQFF. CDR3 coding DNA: TGTGCCAGCAGCTTACTAGCGGGACTTTCCTACAATGAGCAGTTCTTC.

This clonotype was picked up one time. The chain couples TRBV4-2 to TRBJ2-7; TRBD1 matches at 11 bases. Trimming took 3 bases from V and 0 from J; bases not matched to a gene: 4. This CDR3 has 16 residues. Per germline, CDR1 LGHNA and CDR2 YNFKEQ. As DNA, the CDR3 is TGTGCCAGCAGCCACGATGGGACAGGGGGCTCCTACGAGCAGTACTTC. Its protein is CASSHDGTGGSYEQYF.

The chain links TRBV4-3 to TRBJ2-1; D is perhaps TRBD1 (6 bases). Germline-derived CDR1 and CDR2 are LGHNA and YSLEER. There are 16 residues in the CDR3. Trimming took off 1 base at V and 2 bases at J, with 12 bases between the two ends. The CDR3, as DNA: TGCGCCAGCAGCCAAGGAAGGACAGATACCTACAATGAGCAGTTCTTC. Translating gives CASSQGRTDTYNEQFF.

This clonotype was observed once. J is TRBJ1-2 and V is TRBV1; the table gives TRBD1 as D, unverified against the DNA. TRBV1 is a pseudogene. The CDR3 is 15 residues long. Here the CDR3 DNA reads TGCACCAGCAGCCAAGACAGGGGTGGTAACTATGGCTACACCTTC. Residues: CTSSQDRGGNYGYTF.

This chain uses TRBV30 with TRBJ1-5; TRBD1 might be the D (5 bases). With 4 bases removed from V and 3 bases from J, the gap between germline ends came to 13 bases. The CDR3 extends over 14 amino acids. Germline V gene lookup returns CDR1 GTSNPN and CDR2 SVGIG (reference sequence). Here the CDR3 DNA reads TGTGCCTGGAACCAAGACAGCCACAATCAGCCCCAGCATTTT. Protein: CAWNQDSHNQPQHF.

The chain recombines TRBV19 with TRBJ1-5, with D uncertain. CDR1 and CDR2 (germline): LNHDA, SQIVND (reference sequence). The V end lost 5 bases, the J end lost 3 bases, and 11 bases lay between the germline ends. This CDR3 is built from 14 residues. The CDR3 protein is CASSQRESNQPQHF. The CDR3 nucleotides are TGTGCCAGTAGTCAACGGGAGTCCAATCAGCCCCAGCATTTT.

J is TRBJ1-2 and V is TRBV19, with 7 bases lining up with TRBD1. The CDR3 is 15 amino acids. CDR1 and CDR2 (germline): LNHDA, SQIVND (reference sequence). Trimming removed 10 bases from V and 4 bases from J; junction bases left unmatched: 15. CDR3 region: CATKVAGQSVYGYTF. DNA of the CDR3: TGTGCCACCAAGGTCGCGGGACAGAGCGTCTATGGCTACACCTTC.

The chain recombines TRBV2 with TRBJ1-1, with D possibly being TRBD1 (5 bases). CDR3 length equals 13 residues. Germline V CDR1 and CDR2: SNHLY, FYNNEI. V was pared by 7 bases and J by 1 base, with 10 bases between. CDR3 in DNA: TGTGCCAGCAATTGGGACGGGAACACTGAAGCTTTCTTT. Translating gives CASNWDGNTEAFF.

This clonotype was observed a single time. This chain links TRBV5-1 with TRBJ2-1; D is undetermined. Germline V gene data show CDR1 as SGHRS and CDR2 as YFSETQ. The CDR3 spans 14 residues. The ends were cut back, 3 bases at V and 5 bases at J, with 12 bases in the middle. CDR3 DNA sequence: TGCGCCAGCAGCTCCTGGGAAAGAAACAATGAGCAGTTCTTC. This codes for CASSSWERNNEQFF. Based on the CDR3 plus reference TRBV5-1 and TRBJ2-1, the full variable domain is KAGVTQTPRYLIKTRGQQVTLSCSPISGHRSVSWYQQTPGQGLQFLFEYFSETQRNKGNFPGRFSGRQFSNSRSEMNVSTLELGDSALYLCASSSWERNNEQFFGPGTRLTVL.

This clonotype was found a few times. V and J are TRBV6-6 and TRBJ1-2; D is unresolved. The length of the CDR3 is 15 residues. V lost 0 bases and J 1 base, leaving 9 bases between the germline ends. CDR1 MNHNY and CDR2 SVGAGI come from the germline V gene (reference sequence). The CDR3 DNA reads TGTGCCAGCAGTTACTCGGAGGGAAGTAACTATGGCTACACCTTC. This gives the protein CASSYSEGSNYGYTF.

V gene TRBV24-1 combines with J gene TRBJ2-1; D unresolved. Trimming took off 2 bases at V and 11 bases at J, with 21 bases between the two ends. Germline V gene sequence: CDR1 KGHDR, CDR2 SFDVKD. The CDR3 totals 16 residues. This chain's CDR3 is CATSDSQRNPLGKQFF. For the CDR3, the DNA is TGTGCCACCAGTGATTCCCAAAGGAACCCCTTGGGGAAGCAGTTCTTC.

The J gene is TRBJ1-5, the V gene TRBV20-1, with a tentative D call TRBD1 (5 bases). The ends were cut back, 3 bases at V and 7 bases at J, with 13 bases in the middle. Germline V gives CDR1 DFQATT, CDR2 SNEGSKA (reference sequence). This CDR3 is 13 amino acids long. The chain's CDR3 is CSARGQGRQPQHF. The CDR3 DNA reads TGCAGTGCTAGGGGTCAGGGCCGACAGCCCCAGCATTTT.

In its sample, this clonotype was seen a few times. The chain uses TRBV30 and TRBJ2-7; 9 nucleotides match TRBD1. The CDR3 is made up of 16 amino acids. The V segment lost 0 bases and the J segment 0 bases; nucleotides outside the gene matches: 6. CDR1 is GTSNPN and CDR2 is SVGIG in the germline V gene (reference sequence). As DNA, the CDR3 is TGTGCCTGGAGTGTACTTGGGACAGGGAGCTCCTACGAGCAGTACTTC. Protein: CAWSVLGTGSSYEQYF.

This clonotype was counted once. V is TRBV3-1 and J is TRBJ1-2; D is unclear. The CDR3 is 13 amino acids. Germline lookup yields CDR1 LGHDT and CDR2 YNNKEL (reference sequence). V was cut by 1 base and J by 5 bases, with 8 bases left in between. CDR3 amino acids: CASSQGAGYGYTF. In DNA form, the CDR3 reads TGTGCCAGCAGCCAAGGGGCGGGGTATGGCTACACCTTC. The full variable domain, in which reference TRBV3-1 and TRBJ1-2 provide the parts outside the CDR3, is DTAVSQTPKYLVTQMGNDKSIKCEQNLGHDTMYWYKQDSKKFLKIMFSYNNKELIINETVPNRFSPKSPDKAHLNLHINSLELGDSAVYFCASSQGAGYGYTFGSGTRLTVV.

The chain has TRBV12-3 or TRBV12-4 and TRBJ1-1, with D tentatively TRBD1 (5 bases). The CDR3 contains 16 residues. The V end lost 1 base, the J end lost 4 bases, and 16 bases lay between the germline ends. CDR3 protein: CASSLGPGGVGTEAFF. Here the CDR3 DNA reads TGTGCCAGCAGTTTAGGCCCGGGAGGGGTCGGCACTGAAGCTTTCTTT.

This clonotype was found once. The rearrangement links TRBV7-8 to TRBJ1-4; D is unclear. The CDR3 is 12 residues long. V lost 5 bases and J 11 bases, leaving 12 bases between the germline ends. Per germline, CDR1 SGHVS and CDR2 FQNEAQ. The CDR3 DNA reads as TGTGCCAGCAGCCCAGCAGGAGAGAAACTGTTTTTT. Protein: CASSPAGEKLFF. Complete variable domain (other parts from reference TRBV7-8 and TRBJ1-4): GAGVSQSPRYKVAKRGQDVALRCDPISGHVSLFWYQQALGQGPEFLTYFQNEAQLDKSGLPSDRFFAERPEGSVSTLKIQRTQQEDSAVYLCASSPAGEKLFFGSGTQLSVL.

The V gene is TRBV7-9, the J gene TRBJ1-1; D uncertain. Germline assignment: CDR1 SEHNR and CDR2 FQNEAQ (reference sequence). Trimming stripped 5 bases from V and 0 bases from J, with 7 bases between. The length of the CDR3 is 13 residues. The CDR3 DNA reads TGTGCCAGCAGCCGACGGGTGAACACTGAAGCTTTCTTT. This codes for CASSRRVNTEAFF.

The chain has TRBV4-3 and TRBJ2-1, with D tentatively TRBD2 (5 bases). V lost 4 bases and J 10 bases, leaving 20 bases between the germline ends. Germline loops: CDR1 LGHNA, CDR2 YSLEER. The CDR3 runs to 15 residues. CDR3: CASSLDYIPQVEQFF. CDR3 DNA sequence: TGCGCCAGCAGCCTTGACTACATCCCCCAGGTAGAGCAGTTCTTC.

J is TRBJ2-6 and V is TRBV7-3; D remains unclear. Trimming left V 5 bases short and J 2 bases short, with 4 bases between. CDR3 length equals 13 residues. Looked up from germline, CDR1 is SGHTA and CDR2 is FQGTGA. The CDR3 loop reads CASSRPGANVLTF. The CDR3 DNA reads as TGTGCCAGCAGCCGTCCTGGGGCCAACGTCCTGACTTTC.

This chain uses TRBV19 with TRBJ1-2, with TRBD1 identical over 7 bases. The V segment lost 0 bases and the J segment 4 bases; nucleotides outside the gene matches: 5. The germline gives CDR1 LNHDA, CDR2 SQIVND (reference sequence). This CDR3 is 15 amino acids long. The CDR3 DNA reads TGTGCCAGTAGTATAGATCGCGGGACAGCCTATGGCTACACCTTC. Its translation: CASSIDRGTAYGYTF.

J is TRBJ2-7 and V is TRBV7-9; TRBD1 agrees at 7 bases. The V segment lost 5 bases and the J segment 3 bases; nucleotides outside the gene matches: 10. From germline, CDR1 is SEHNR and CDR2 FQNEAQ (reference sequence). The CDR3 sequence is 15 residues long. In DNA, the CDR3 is TGTGCCAGCAGCGACCTGGGACAGACCTTCTACGAGCAGTACTTC. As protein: CASSDLGQTFYEQYF.